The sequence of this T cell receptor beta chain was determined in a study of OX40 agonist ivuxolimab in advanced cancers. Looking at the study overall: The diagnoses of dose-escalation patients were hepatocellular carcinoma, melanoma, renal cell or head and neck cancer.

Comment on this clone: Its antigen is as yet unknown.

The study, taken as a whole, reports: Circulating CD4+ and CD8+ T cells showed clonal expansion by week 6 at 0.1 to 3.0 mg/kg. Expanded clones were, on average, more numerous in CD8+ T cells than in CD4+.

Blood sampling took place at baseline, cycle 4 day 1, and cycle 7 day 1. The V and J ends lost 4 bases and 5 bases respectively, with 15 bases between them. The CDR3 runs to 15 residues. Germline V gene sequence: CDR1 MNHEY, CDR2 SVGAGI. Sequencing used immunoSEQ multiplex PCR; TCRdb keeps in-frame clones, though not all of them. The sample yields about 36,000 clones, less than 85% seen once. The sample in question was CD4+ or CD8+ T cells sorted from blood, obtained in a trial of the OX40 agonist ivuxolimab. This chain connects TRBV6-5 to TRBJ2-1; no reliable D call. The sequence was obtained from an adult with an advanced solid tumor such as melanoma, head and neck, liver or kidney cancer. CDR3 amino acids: CASSLVTGGNNEQFF. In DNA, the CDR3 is TGTGCCAGCAGTTTGGTTACGGGCGGAAACAATGAGCAGTTCTTC.